The subject of this entry is one TCR beta chain. The CDR3 runs 16 residues. The germline V gene has CDR1 MRHNA and CDR2 SNTAGT. V trimming: 0 bases; J trimming: 0 bases; junction bases outside the gene matches: 0. These data come from a study of low-dose radiotherapy and immunotherapy resistance in tumors. At the level of the study: Cohort 2 patients were irradiated with 1 Gy every two weeks, reaching 13 Gy over 26 weeks. Ipilimumab 1 mg/kg every six weeks, together with nivolumab 240 mg every two weeks, was given intravenously to patients.

The time point was: before trial treatment. Donors were administered nivolumab, ipilimumab, aspirin and low-dose cyclophosphamide, together with low-dose radiotherapy. First-strand cDNA relied on TRAV- and TRBV-specific primers spanning alpha and beta chains. Using a constant-region primer together with a V-primer adapter, TCRs were subjected to 20 to 25 PCR cycles of amplification. In vitro transcription amplified the mRNA that had been isolated. In TCRdb, the reads were re-called with MiXCR into one record per CDR3 protein. Of tens of thousands of distinct CDR3 sequences in the sample, 30% to 40% were seen once.

Specimen: PBMCs, collected before treatment. This sequence joins TRBV6-4 and TRBJ2-3; 10 bases match TRBD2. This TCR was recovered from a female donor with ovarian cancer. The CDR3 sequence is CASSDSAGGSTDTQYF. In nucleotides, the CDR3 is TGTGCCAGCAGTGACTCAGCGGGAGGGAGCACAGATACGCAGTATTTT.